These 30 T cell receptor beta chains were all obtained from the same sample, sequenced in a study of sequential checkpoint blockade in melanoma. Treatment here: randomized to nivolumab then ipilimumab (arm A) or the reverse (arm B). Using immunoSEQ multiplex PCR, the repertoire was profiled, and TCRdb retains in-frame clones only, with some absent. Among roughly 9,200 clones listed, 20% to 25% were seen once. Here the sequenced sample was tumor tissue (inferred from file names), taken from a patient given nivolumab and ipilimumab in sequence. The source is a human donor with melanoma.

This clone was found a few times. The V gene is TRBV7-6, the J gene TRBJ1-4, with a tentative D call TRBD1 (5 bases). The CDR3 is 14 residues long. V lost 6 bases to trimming and J lost 4 bases, with 12 bases between them. Looked up from germline, CDR1 is SGHVS and CDR2 is FNYEAQ. The CDR3 is CASRFTGGNEKLFF. CDR3 DNA sequence: TGTGCCAGCAGGTTCACAGGCGGTAATGAAAAACTGTTTTTT.

The chain combines TRBV6-8 with TRBJ2-3; weak D call: TRBD1 (6 bases). The CDR3 has 14 amino acids. CDR1 is MNHGY and CDR2 is SAAAGT in the germline V gene. Trimming left V 6 bases short and J 0 bases short, with 10 bases between. Written as DNA, the CDR3 is TGTGCCAGCAGCCTAGGGGGTAGCACAGATACGCAGTATTTT. It specifies CASSLGGSTDTQYF.

This clone has a count of ten or more. The V and J genes are TRBV11-3 and TRBJ2-1; TRBD2 agrees at 9 bases. CDR3 size: 16 residues. The V gene end was trimmed by 5 bases and the J gene end by 4 bases; junction bases not matched to a gene: 9. Germline V gene data show CDR1 as SGHNT and CDR2 as YENEEA. DNA of the CDR3: TGTGCCAGCAGCGTTTCCGGGACTAGCTATTACAATGAGCAGTTCTTC. It is translated as CASSVSGTSYYNEQFF.

This chain joins TRBV7-4 and TRBJ2-1; D is undetermined. This CDR3 has 13 amino acids. From germline, CDR1 is SGHVT and CDR2 SQSDAQ. V lost 1 base and J 4 bases, leaving 5 bases between the germline ends. In nucleotides, the CDR3 is TGTGCCAGCAGCTTAGGGTCTTACAATGAGCAGTTCTTC. Encoded protein: CASSLGSYNEQFF.

This clone was counted only a few times. The chain joins TRBV4-1 to TRBJ1-3; D perhaps matches TRBD1 (6 bases). There are 14 residues in the CDR3. Per germline, CDR1 MGHRA and CDR2 YSYEKL. The V end lost 3 bases, the J end lost 0 bases, and 6 bases lay between the germline ends. In nucleotides, the CDR3 is TGCGCCAGCAGCCAGGGGGCCTCTGGAAACACCATATATTTT. Its translation is CASSQGASGNTIYF.

This clone was seen a handful of times. The chain employs TRBV6-8 and TRBJ2-1; maybe TRBD1 (5 bases). V was shortened by 6 bases and J by 4 bases, with 10 bases between the two germline ends. Germline V gives CDR1 MNHGY, CDR2 SAAAGT. The CDR3 is 13 amino acids. This CDR3 is CASRETVYNEQFF. Here the CDR3 DNA reads TGTGCCAGCAGAGAGACAGTTTACAATGAGCAGTTCTTC.

This clone was detected only a few times. The rearrangement links TRBV7-5 to TRBJ1-4; no check of the table's D call, TRBD1, against the DNA was made. TRBV7-5 corresponds to a pseudogene. CDR3 length: 16 residues. CDR3 bases: TGTGCCAGCAGCGCAGGGTCTCTGGCGGCAAATGAAAAACTGTTTTTT. Amino acids: CASSAGSLAANEKLFF.

Comments on this clone: Mismatch with germline at one junction end may stem from a read error. The rearrangement links TRBV6-8 to TRBJ1-2; the D gene is possibly TRBD1 (6 bases). The CDR3 runs 12 residues. CDR1 is MNHGY, CDR2 SAAAGT, per germline. CDR3 DNA sequence: TGTGCCATCAGTGGACAGCGTTATGGCTACACCTTC. It specifies CAISGQRYGYTF.

This clone has only a few counts. J is TRBJ1-6 and V is TRBV11-3; D unclear. CDR1 and CDR2 from the germline V gene are SGHNT and YENEEA. Trimming took off 3 bases at V and 6 bases at J, with 9 bases between the two ends. The CDR3 extends over 14 amino acids. CDR3 DNA: TGTGCCAGCAGCTTCTATTCTACTAATTCACCCCTCCACTTT. This codes for CASSFYSTNSPLHF. Combining the CDR3 with reference TRBV11-3 and TRBJ1-6 gives the whole variable domain EAGVVQSPRYKIIEKKQPVAFWCNPISGHNTLYWYLQNLGQGPELLIRYENEEAVDDSQLPKDRFSAERLKGVDSTLKIQPAELGDSAVYLCASSFYSTNSPLHFGNGTRLTVT.

The chain uses TRBV19 and TRBJ2-1; 11 bases are shared with TRBD2. Germline trimming cut 3 bases from V and 5 bases from J; bases unmatched to any gene: 9. Germline values: CDR1 LNHDA, CDR2 SQIVND (reference sequence). The CDR3 spans 17 residues. This chain's CDR3 is CASSISLAGGRNNEQFF. The CDR3 coding sequence is TGTGCCAGTAGTATTAGTCTAGCGGGGGGCCGTAACAATGAGCAGTTCTTC.

Within the sample, this clone is medium-sized. V is TRBV4-1 and J is TRBJ1-1, with TRBD1 as a possible D gene (5 bases). The V and J ends lost 0 bases and 1 base respectively, with 9 bases between them. This CDR3 region has 15 residues. The germline gives CDR1 MGHRA, CDR2 YSYEKL. The CDR3 reads CASSQDSGGNTEAFF. CDR3 nucleotide sequence: TGCGCCAGCAGCCAAGATAGCGGGGGGAACACTGAAGCTTTCTTT.

V is TRBV5-1 and J is TRBJ1-6; tentative D call: TRBD1 (5 bases). The CDR3 length is 15 residues. The V end was cut by 0 bases, the J end by 7 bases, with 11 bases between. Per germline, CDR1 SGHRS and CDR2 YFSETQ. CDR3 sequence (DNA): TGCGCCAGCAGCTTGGCCCTGGGGCAGAATTCACCCCTCCACTTT. It yields the protein CASSLALGQNSPLHF. Full variable domain (remainder filled in from reference TRBV5-1 and TRBJ1-6): KAGVTQTPRYLIKTRGQQVTLSCSPISGHRSVSWYQQTPGQGLQFLFEYFSETQRNKGNFPGRFSGRQFSNSRSEMNVSTLELGDSALYLCASSLALGQNSPLHFGNGTRLTVT.

This chain links TRBV6-8 with TRBJ2-7; 10 bases are shared with TRBD1. V dropped 4 bases and J dropped 0; count of bases not matched to a gene: 0. The CDR3 is made up of 14 amino acids. CDR1 and CDR2 from the germline V gene are MNHGY and SAAAGT. The CDR3 reads CASSWTGGSYEQYF. The CDR3 nucleotides are TGTGCCAGCAGTTGGACAGGGGGCTCCTACGAGCAGTACTTC.

In its sample, this clone was seen a few times. The chain carries TRBV28 and TRBJ1-5, with D possibly matching TRBD1 (6 bases). The length of the CDR3 is 14 residues. CDR1 is MDHEN, CDR2 SYDVKM, per germline. Trimming took off 4 bases at V and 3 bases at J, with 10 bases between the two ends. This CDR3 is CASSSDSPNQPQHF. Here the CDR3 DNA reads TGTGCCAGCAGTTCGGACAGCCCCAATCAGCCCCAGCATTTT.

The rearrangement joins TRBV19 to TRBJ2-5; D call uncertain. This CDR3 has 13 residues. The germline V gene has CDR1 LNHDA and CDR2 SQIVND (reference sequence). Trimming shortened V by 5 bases and J by 2 bases, and 9 bases separated the two germline ends. As DNA, the CDR3 is TGTGCCAGTAGTGTTCCCTCGCAAGAGACCCAGTACTTC. As protein: CASSVPSQETQYF. Full variable domain (missing parts from reference TRBV19 and TRBJ2-5): DGGITQSPKYLFRKEGQNVTLSCEQNLNHDAMYWYRQDPGQGLRLIYYSQIVNDFQKGDIAEGYSVSREKKESFPLTVTSAQKNPTAFYLCASSVPSQETQYFGPGTRLLVL.

This clone was seen more than once but under ten times. This rearrangement joins TRBV11-3 to TRBJ2-1, with 8 bases that match TRBD1. This CDR3 is built from 16 residues. V lost 2 bases, J lost 5 bases, and 8 bases stayed unmatched. Germline V gives CDR1 SGHNT, CDR2 YENEEA. CDR3 DNA sequence: TGTGCCAGCAGCTTAAGACAGGGGACCACGAACAATGAGCAGTTCTTC. It yields the protein CASSLRQGTTNNEQFF.

The J gene is TRBJ1-1, the V gene TRBV18; TRBD1 matches 10 bases. V lost 4 bases to trimming and J lost 11 bases; unmatched junction nucleotides: 10. There are 14 residues in the CDR3. CDR1 and CDR2 from the germline V gene are KGHSH and LQKENI. The CDR3, as DNA: TGTGCCAGCTCACAAAACCGGGACAGGGGTGAGGCTTTCTTT. It yields the protein CASSQNRDRGEAFF.

This clone has a handful of counts. The rearrangement joins TRBV25-1 to TRBJ1-2, with TRBD1 matching 7 bases. Trimming took 3 bases from V and 4 from J; bases not matched to a gene: 5. The CDR3 loop spans 14 amino acids. Germline values: CDR1 MGHDK, CDR2 SYGVNS. The CDR3 sequence is CASSDFGTAYGYTF. CDR3 in DNA: TGTGCCAGCAGTGATTTCGGGACAGCCTATGGCTACACCTTC.

On this clone: Different DNA sequences within this sample yield the same CDR3. The CDR3 is CASSYSGEGTEAFF. In DNA form, the CDR3 reads TGTGCCAGCAGTTACTCTGGGGAGGGGACTGAAGCTTTCTTT. The chain combines TRBV6-8 with TRBJ1-1; TRBD1 is a possible D gene (5 bases). V gave up 0 bases and J gave up 5 bases, with 10 bases separating them. The length of the CDR3 is 14 residues. CDR1 is MNHGY, CDR2 SAAAGT, per germline.

This clone is categorized as medium-sized. The V call is TRBV5-1, the J call TRBJ1-1; tentatively, D is TRBD1 (5 bases). Trimming took 2 bases from V and 1 from J, leaving 12 bases between them. The CDR3 is made up of 15 amino acids. The V gene's germline CDR1 is SGHRS and CDR2 YFSETQ. CDR3 sequence (DNA): TGCGCCAGCAGCTTAAGTGGTGGGGCGAACACTGAAGCTTTCTTT. Translated, it gives CASSLSGGANTEAFF.

This clone came up a few times. The chain uses TRBV9 and TRBJ2-3; D may correspond to TRBD1 or TRBD2 (6 bases each). This CDR3 is built from 14 residues. The germline V and J ends were trimmed by 0 bases and 3 bases, with 8 bases remaining between them. CDR1 and CDR2 (germline): SGDLS, YYNGEE. The CDR3 loop reads CASSVEGGTDTQYF. The DNA of the CDR3 is TGTGCCAGCAGCGTAGAGGGGGGAACAGATACGCAGTATTTT.

This clone is labeled as medium-sized. The chain links TRBV11-3 to TRBJ2-7; 8 nucleotides align to TRBD2. The V gene's germline CDR1 is SGHNT and CDR2 YENEEA. V dropped 4 bases and J dropped 0; count of bases not matched to a gene: 5. The CDR3 runs 15 residues. CDR3 in DNA: TGTGCCAGCAGCTCACTAGCGGTAAACTCCTACGAGCAGTACTTC. Protein sequence: CASSSLAVNSYEQYF.

This clone has at least ten counts. The J gene is TRBJ1-1, the V gene TRBV23-1; the match to TRBD1 covers 7 bases. TRBV23-1 is treated as an ORF (open reading frame) with a function not yet certain. The junction had 9 bases not matched to a gene; V was cut back by 6 bases and J by 8 bases. The CDR3 extends over 13 amino acids. The DNA for the CDR3 is TGCGCCAGCAGGGCTACAGGGGAGCGAGAAGCTTTCTTT. The encoded protein is CASRATGEREAFF.

Only a few counts were recorded for this clone. V and J are TRBV5-1 and TRBJ1-4, with 7 nucleotides matching TRBD1. Per germline, CDR1 SGHRS and CDR2 YFSETQ. This CDR3 region has 15 residues. Unmatched junction bases numbered 7, after V lost 1 base and J lost 7 bases. The CDR3 sequence is CASSLLTGNGEKLFF. For the CDR3, the DNA is TGCGCCAGCAGCTTGCTGACAGGGAATGGTGAAAAACTGTTTTTT. The whole variable domain, remainder taken from reference TRBV5-1 and TRBJ1-4, is KAGVTQTPRYLIKTRGQQVTLSCSPISGHRSVSWYQQTPGQGLQFLFEYFSETQRNKGNFPGRFSGRQFSNSRSEMNVSTLELGDSALYLCASSLLTGNGEKLFFGSGTQLSVL.

The J gene is TRBJ1-1, the V gene TRBV6-8; TRBD1 might be the D (6 bases). Trimming took off 5 bases at V and 6 bases at J, with 22 bases between the two ends. Germline CDR1 reads MNHGY; CDR2 reads SAAAGT. The length of the CDR3 is 16 residues. The CDR3 region is CASSQTVGGAQAEAFF. The CDR3 DNA follows: TGTGCCAGCAGTCAGACCGTTGGGGGGGCGCAGGCTGAAGCTTTCTTT.

The CDR3 reads CASSAGQGATTDTQYF. CDR3 nucleotide sequence: TGCGCCAGCAGTGCGGGACAGGGGGCAACCACAGATACGCAGTATTTT. The chain is built from TRBV10-2 and TRBJ2-3; 12 positions agree with TRBD1. V shed 4 bases, J shed 2 bases, and the junction held 4 bases outside the gene matches. CDR3 length: 16 residues. Germline assignment: CDR1 WSHSY and CDR2 SAAADI.

This clone was seen more than once but under ten times. The chain combines TRBV6-8 with TRBJ2-4; TRBD1 aligns across 8 bases. Germline V gives CDR1 MNHGY, CDR2 SAAAGT. The junction had 10 bases not matched to a gene; V was cut back by 5 bases and J by 7 bases. CDR3 length: 15 residues. The CDR3 loop is CASSDPGQAGNIQYF. The CDR3 DNA follows: TGTGCCAGCAGTGATCCGGGACAGGCCGGGAACATTCAGTACTTC.

The chain couples TRBV28 to TRBJ1-2, with D perhaps matching TRBD1 (6 bases). The CDR3 length is 14 residues. With 3 bases removed from V and 8 bases from J, the gap between germline ends came to 16 bases. Germline V gene lookup returns CDR1 MDHEN and CDR2 SYDVKM. The CDR3, as DNA: TGTGCCAGCAGTTTGGGGGGACAAGTCAGGGGCTACACCTTC. Translating it yields CASSLGGQVRGYTF.

The genes are TRBV18 and TRBJ2-5; 11 positions agree with TRBD1. The CDR3 covers 15 residues. V shed 5 bases, J shed 5 bases, and the junction held 7 bases outside the gene matches. Germline V lookup: CDR1 KGHSH, CDR2 LQKENI. The DNA of the CDR3 is TGTGCCAGCTCAGCGAGGACAGGGGGCGAGGAGACCCAGTACTTC. This encodes CASSARTGGEETQYF.

This clone was recorded a few times. The chain links TRBV5-1 to TRBJ2-7; D is unresolved. Germline assignment: CDR1 SGHRS and CDR2 YFSETQ. The CDR3 covers 14 residues. Trimming took off 4 bases at V and 7 bases at J, with 18 bases between the two ends. CDR3 sequence: CASSPRDPTGEQYF. The CDR3 DNA reads as TGCGCCAGCAGCCCGAGAGACCCGACGGGTGAGCAGTACTTC.